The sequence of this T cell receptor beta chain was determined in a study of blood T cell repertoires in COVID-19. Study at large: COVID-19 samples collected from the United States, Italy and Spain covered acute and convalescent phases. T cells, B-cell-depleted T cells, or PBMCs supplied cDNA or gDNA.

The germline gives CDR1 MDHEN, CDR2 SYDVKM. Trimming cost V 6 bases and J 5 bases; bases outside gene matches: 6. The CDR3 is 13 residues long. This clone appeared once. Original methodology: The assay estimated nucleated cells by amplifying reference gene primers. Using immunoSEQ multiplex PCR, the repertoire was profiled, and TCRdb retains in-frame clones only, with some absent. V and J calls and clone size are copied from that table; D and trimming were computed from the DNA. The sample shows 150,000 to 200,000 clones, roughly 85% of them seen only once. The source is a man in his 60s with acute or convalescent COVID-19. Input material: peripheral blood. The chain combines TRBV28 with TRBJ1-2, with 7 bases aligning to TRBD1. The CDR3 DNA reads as TGTGCCAGCAGCTCCGGGACAGTTTATGGCTACACCTTC. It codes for CASSSGTVYGYTF.